The sequence of this TCR beta chain was determined in a study of T cells in Graves' hyperthyroidism and ophthalmopathy. Study-level findings and limits: The blood repertoire included most of the expanded thyroid clonotypes above 0.001. Prediction of ophthalmopathy progression came a median approximately 6.6 months pre-onset.

Authors of the study amplified TCR beta CDR3 regions from RNA transcripts. TCR CDR3 regions were first amplified by RT-PCR with HTBI primers. Each CDR3 protein gets one entry after TCRdb re-called the multiplex PCR reads with MiXCR. The sample carries more than 450,000 distinct CDR3 sequences, roughly 21% recorded once. Enrolled ophthalmopathy patients presented with a Clinical Activity Score of at least 3, a NOSPECS grade of at least 4, and disease duration under 3 months. From less than 13 ml of fresh peripheral blood, PBMCs were isolated. This clonotype was recorded at least ten times. The antigen remains unidentified. The CDR3 loop spans 13 amino acids. The J segment lost 7 bases and the V segment lost 6 bases, leaving 9 bases of the junction unmatched. Germline V gives CDR1 SNHLY, CDR2 FYNNEI.

The sequenced sample consisted of blood. This chain uses TRBV2 with TRBJ2-7; 7 bases fit TRBD1. This TCR was sampled from a man between 35 and 55 years old with Graves' ophthalmopathy. The CDR3 coding sequence is TGTGCCAGCAGCCTACGACAGGGCCCGGAGCAGTACTTC. Translation gives CASSLRQGPEQYF.